The clone carrying this T cell receptor (beta chain) was observed a few times. Its antigen remains unidentified. This specimen belongs to a study of T-cell memory formation after mild COVID-19. Constant-segment primers served in 5'RACE that generated TCR alpha and TCR beta cDNA libraries bearing sample barcodes and UMIs. MiXCR, applied by TCRdb to the 5' RACE reads, yields one record per CDR3 protein. This repertoire shows approximately 440,000 distinct CDR3 sequences, around 20% found once; its top ten account for 7.5% to 9.5%. Study observations and caveats: Later expanders leaned CD4+, whereas day 15 to 85 contracting clones were balanced CD4/CD8. What remained unconfirmed was the SARS-CoV-2 specificity of second-wave clones peaking on day 37.

V lost 4 bases to trimming and J lost 8 bases, with 22 bases between them. Germline CDR1 reads SEHNR; CDR2 reads FQNEAQ (reference sequence). The CDR3 has 16 residues. The clonotype comes from an adult woman who had mild COVID-19 (a few samples of this study predate the infection). Cell type and time point are not known. V and J are TRBV7-9 and TRBJ2-3; the D is unclear. The material sequenced was PBMCs or a T cell subset sorted from them (not recorded which). In nucleotides, the CDR3 is TGTGCCAGCAGCTCCATAGGGCCTGATCCTTCGGGTACGCAGTATTTT. Protein product: CASSSIGPDPSGTQYF.